This T cell receptor (beta chain) comes out of a study of shared clonotypes between healthy human individuals. The table came from immunoSEQ multiplex PCR; TCRdb's copy has only in-frame clones and leaves some out. The table includes over 800,000 clones, 90% to 95% detected once. In germline, CDR1 is MDHEN, CDR2 SYDVKM. V shed 6 bases, J shed 4 bases, and the junction held 7 bases outside the gene matches. This CDR3 region has 16 residues. Naive CD8 cells comprised CD45RO-negative, CCR7-positively selected cells, excluding terminally differentiated effector memory CD45RA+ cells. All donors were Caucasian adults living in Nashville, Tennessee.

The V and J genes are TRBV28 and TRBJ2-7, with 15 bases aligning to TRBD2. The sample was naive CD8+ T cells sorted from blood. The receptor was isolated from a man aged 25-40 years in good health. The CDR3 coding sequence is TGTGCCAGCAGCGGACTAGCGGGAGGGGGGCTTTACGAGCAGTACTTC. It is translated as CASSGLAGGGLYEQYF.